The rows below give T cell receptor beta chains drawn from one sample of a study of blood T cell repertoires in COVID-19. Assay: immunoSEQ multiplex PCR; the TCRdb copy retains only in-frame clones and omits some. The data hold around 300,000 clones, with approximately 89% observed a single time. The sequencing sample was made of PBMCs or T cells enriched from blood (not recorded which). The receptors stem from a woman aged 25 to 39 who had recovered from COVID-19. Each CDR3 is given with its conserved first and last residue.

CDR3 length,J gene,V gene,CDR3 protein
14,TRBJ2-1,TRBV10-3,CAIRLTGTYNEQFF
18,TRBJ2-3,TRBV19,CASSSWQGQRRSTDTQYF
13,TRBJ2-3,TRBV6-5,CASGPPAGDTQYF
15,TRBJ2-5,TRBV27,CASRGLAGAEETQYF
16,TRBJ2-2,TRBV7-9,CASSPGTSRNTGELFF
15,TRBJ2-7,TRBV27,CASSLLAGATNEQYF
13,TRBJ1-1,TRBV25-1,CASRQGVHTEAFF
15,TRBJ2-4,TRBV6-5,CASRSRDRAKNIQYF
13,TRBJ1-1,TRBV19,CASSGHKSTEAFF
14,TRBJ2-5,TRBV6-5,CASSWDSSQETQYF
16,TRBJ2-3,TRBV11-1,CASSLGDREIADTQYF
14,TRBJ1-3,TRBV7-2,CASSLSTYGNTIYF
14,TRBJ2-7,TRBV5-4,CASSQSQGGNEQYF
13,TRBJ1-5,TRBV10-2,CASRGGWDQPQHF
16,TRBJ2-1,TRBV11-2,CASSLGPGTGYNEQFF
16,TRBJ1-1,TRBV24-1,CATSDPETEVNTEAFF
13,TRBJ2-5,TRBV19,CASSIDGEETQYF
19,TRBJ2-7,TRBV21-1,CASHPWTSGTNTALDEQYF
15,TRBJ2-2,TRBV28,CASRPTSGSTGELFF
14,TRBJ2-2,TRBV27,CASSLRLNTGELFF
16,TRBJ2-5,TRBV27,CASSPFRGAGGETQYF
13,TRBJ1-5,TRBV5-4,CASSLSPNQPQHF